The 5 T cell receptor beta chains presented below share a single source sample, sequenced in a study of shared clonotypes between healthy human individuals. Naivety among CD8 cells was defined by CD45RO negativity and positive CCR7 selection, thereby excluding terminally differentiated effector memory CD45RA+ cells. Some clones are missing from TCRdb's copy, which holds only in-frame ones; the method was immunoSEQ multiplex PCR. The sample contains around 2,000,000 clones, approximately 95% of which appear only once. The material sequenced was naive CD8+ T cells sorted from blood. Source of these receptors: a man younger than 30 in good health.

The CDR3 here is CASSTLEASTDTQYF. The CDR3, as DNA: TGTGCCAGTAGTACCTTGGAGGCTAGCACAGATACGCAGTATTTT. This chain uses TRBV19 with TRBJ2-3; tentatively, D is TRBD2 (5 bases). Between the trimmed V and J ends, which lost 4 bases and 0 bases, there was a span of 11 bases. The germline gives CDR1 LNHDA, CDR2 SQIVND (reference sequence). The CDR3 length is 15 residues.

The chain carries TRBV2 and TRBJ1-5, with 8 nucleotides matching TRBD1. The germline V gene encodes CDR1 SNHLY and CDR2 FYNNEI. The ends lost 3 bases at V and 3 bases at J; junction bases unmatched: 13. This CDR3 has 18 amino acids. The CDR3 DNA sequence: TGTGCCAGCAGTGAGGGCCCCGACAGGGGATCTGACAATCAGCCCCAGCATTTT. Its protein is CASSEGPDRGSDNQPQHF.

This CDR3 reads CASRPPTGVRAEAFF. CDR3 in DNA: TGTGCCAGTAGACCCCCGACAGGTGTAAGGGCTGAAGCTTTCTTT. This chain uses TRBV19 with TRBJ1-1; D is possibly TRBD1 (6 bases). Trimming cost V 6 bases and J 6 bases, with 20 bases left between them. The CDR3 spans 15 residues. Germline CDR1 is LNHDA and CDR2 is SQIVND (reference sequence).

The chain links TRBV10-2 to TRBJ1-5; 9 bases are shared with TRBD1. This CDR3 is built from 15 residues. The germline gives CDR1 WSHSY, CDR2 SAAADI. The V segment lost 8 bases and the J segment 2 bases; nucleotides outside the gene matches: 7. As DNA, the CDR3 is TGCGCCAGCCCCACGGACAGGGGAGGCAATCAGCCCCAGCATTTT. Residues: CASPTDRGGNQPQHF.

The chain recombines TRBV5-1 with TRBJ2-7; 9 bases are shared with TRBD2. Germline assignment: CDR1 SGHRS and CDR2 YFSETQ. The CDR3 has 13 amino acids. V shed 4 bases and J 6 bases; nucleotides not matched to a gene: 5. In DNA form, the CDR3 reads TGCGCCAGCAGCACCGGGACTAGCTCCGAGCAGTACTTC. Protein sequence: CASSTGTSSEQYF.